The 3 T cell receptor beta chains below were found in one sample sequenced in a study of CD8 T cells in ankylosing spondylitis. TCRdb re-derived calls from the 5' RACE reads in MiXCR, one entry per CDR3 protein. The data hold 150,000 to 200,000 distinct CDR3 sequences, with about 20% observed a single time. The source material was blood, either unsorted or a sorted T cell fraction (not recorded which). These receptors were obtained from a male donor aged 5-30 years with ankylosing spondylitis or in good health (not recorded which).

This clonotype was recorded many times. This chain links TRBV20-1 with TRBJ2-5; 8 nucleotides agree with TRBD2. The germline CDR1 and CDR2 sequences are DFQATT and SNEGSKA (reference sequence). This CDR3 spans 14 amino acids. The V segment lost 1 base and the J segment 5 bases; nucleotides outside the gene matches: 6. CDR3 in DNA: TGCAGTGCTAGAGTCGCGGGAGGTGTCGAGACCCAGTACTTC. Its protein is CSARVAGGVETQYF.

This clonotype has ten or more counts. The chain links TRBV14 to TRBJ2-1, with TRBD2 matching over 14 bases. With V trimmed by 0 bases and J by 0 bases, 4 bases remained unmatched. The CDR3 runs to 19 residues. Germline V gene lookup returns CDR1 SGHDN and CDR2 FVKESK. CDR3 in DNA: TGTGCCAGCAGCCAAGACCGACTAGCGGGAGGGAGCTCCTACAATGAGCAGTTCTTC. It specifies CASSQDRLAGGSSYNEQFF.

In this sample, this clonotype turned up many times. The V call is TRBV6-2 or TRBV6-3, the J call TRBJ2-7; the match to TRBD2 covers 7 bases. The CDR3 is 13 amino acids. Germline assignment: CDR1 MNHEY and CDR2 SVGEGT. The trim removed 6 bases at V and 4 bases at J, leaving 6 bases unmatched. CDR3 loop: CASRPAGVYEQYF. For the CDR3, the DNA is TGTGCCAGCAGACCTGCGGGAGTTTACGAGCAGTACTTC.